This T cell receptor (beta chain) was observed in a study of shared clonotypes between healthy human individuals. There are 16 residues in the CDR3. The germline CDR1 and CDR2 sequences are MDHEN and SYDVKM. Generated by immunoSEQ multiplex PCR, the TCRdb table keeps only in-frame clones and is missing some. The sample has under 2.5 million clones; just under 95% are singletons. As for this clone: A junction end diverges from the germline sequence, so it may reflect a read error.

Sequencing was done on a sample of naive CD4+ T cells from PBMCs. Subset of the sample: CD45RA+ positively selected. This sequence originates from a man younger than 30 in good health. Some clones in this sample may be carry-over from other donors' samples. This chain connects TRBV28 to TRBJ2-1; TRBD2 matches 11 bases. CDR3 protein: CASIHLAGGPYSEQFF. The CDR3 nucleotides are TGTGCCAGCATTCATTTAGCGGGAGGGCCTTACAGTGAGCAGTTCTTC.